This T cell receptor (beta chain) was recorded in a study of blood T cell repertoires in COVID-19. Looking at the study overall: Italy, Spain and the United States were the sources of the convalescent and acute COVID-19 samples. T cells, B-cell-depleted T cells, or PBMCs provided the cDNA or gDNA that served as material.

In the authors' methods: Estimated nucleated cell counts came from reference gene primer amplification. Sequencing used immunoSEQ multiplex PCR; TCRdb keeps in-frame clones, though not all of them. From that table come the V and J calls and clone size; the DNA was used to work out D and trimming. The data hold 250,000 to 350,000 clones, with about nine tenths observed a single time. Patients of the Seattle cohort, enrolled during active infection, were followed longitudinally. Germline values: CDR1 GTSNPN, CDR2 SVGIG (reference sequence). There are 12 residues in the CDR3. Trimming removed 4 bases at V and 6 bases at J, with 10 bases between.

V is TRBV30 and J is TRBJ2-1; D gene ambiguous. The sample taken for sequencing was peripheral blood. The TCR was taken from a woman aged 50 to 60 with COVID-19, enrolled during active disease. This chain's CDR3 is CAWTPRRNEQFF. CDR3 sequence (DNA): TGTGCCTGGACCCCTAGACGCAATGAGCAGTTCTTC.